This T cell receptor (beta chain) appears in the sequencing data of a study of post-analysis software for immune sequencing data. Study results and limitations: Five or six TRBV segments were significantly more frequent in patients than in controls. TRBV5-6, TRBV5-1 and TRBV20-1 were among these segments.

The ends were cut back, 5 bases at V and 11 bases at J, with 16 bases in the middle. There are 13 residues in the CDR3. Built from TCR beta cDNA, the libraries had unique molecular identifiers in them. Input of roughly 0.95 to 11 million T cells yielded a few hundred thousand cDNA molecules. One entry per CDR3 protein, called by TCRdb with MiXCR from the PCR reads. The sample includes fewer than 900,000 distinct CDR3 sequences, around 42% of them seen just once. This clonotype was observed a few times. Its matching antigen is unknown. Sequencing input: blood. The clonotype originates from a girl aged 5-17 years with multiple sclerosis. This chain connects TRBV12-3 or TRBV12-4 to TRBJ2-1; possibly TRBD1 for D (5 bases). The chain's CDR3 is CASSGPQGGQQFF. CDR3 DNA: TGTGCCAGCAGTGGCCCCCAGGGTGGGCAGCAGTTCTTC.